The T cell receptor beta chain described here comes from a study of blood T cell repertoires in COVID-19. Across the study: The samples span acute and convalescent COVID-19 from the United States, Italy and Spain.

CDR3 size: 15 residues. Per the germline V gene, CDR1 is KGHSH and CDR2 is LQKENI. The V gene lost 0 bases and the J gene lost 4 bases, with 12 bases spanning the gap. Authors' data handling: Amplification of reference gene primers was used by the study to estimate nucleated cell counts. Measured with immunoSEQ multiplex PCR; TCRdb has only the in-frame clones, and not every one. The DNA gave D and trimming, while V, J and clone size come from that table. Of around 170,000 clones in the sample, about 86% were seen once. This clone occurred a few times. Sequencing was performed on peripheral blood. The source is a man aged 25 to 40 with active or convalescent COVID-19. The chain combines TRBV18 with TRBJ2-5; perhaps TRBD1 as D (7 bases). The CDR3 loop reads CASSPPAGGRETQYF. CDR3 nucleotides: TGTGCCAGCTCACCACCGGCAGGGGGGAGAGAGACCCAGTACTTC.